This is a list of T cell receptor beta chains from one sample in a study of Graves' ophthalmopathy and Graves' hyperthyroidism. TCRdb redid the calling of the multiplex PCR reads with MiXCR, one entry per CDR3 protein. Altogether under 800,000 distinct CDR3 sequences are present, 22% being singletons, with the ten largest covering approximately 6.9%. Sequences were obtained from peripheral blood. The receptors come from a woman between 18 and 29 years old with stable Graves' hyperthyroidism. Some clones in this sample may be carry-over from other donors' samples. Both conserved end residues are part of each CDR3. The D gene is left open where the match is weak. Size is omitted from some rows. Given values are once, few, many or a class for expanded clones.

abundance: NA
v_gene: TRBV6-5
d_gene: TRBD2
len: 16
j_gene: TRBJ2-2
CDR3nt: TGTGCCAGCAGTTACTGGGCGGGGGCGAACACCGGGGAGCTGTTTTTT
CDR3aa: CASSYWAGANTGELFF

abundance: many
v_gene: TRBV7-2
d_gene: TRBD1
len: 14
j_gene: TRBJ1-5
CDR3nt: TGTGCCAGCAGCTTCTCAGGGGGCGATCAGCCCCAGCATTTT
CDR3aa: CASSFSGGDQPQHF

abundance: NA
v_gene: TRBV24-1
d_gene: TRBD2
len: 17
j_gene: TRBJ2-2
CDR3nt: TGTGCCACCAGCGGACTAGCGGGGGGCGTAAACACCGGGGAGCTGTTTTTT
CDR3aa: CATSGLAGGVNTGELFF

abundance: NA
v_gene: TRBV20-1
d_gene: NA
len: 13
j_gene: TRBJ1-1
CDR3nt: TGCAGTGCCCATCAAACAGGACGGAATGAAGCTTTCTTT
CDR3aa: CSAHQTGRNEAFF

abundance: few
v_gene: TRBV29-1
d_gene: TRBD1
len: 17
j_gene: TRBJ2-6
CDR3nt: TGCAGCGCCGGGACTGGACAGGGAGGCTCTGGGGCCAACGTCCTGACTTTC
CDR3aa: CSAGTGQGGSGANVLTF

abundance: many
v_gene: TRBV6-5
d_gene: TRBD1
len: 17
j_gene: TRBJ2-5
CDR3nt: TGTGCCAGCAGTTACTTCGTAACCGGGACAGGGCAAGAGACCCAGTACTTC
CDR3aa: CASSYFVTGTGQETQYF

abundance: NA
v_gene: TRBV3-1
d_gene: NA
len: 14
j_gene: TRBJ1-1
CDR3nt: TGTGCCAGCAGCCAAGATCGGGGGTTCACTGAAGCTTTCTTT
CDR3aa: CASSQDRGFTEAFF

abundance: few
v_gene: TRBV18
d_gene: NA
len: 14
j_gene: TRBJ1-2
CDR3nt: TGTGCCAGCTCACCACCAGGGGTTCAGGATGGCTACACCTTC
CDR3aa: CASSPPGVQDGYTF

abundance: NA
v_gene: TRBV7-9
d_gene: NA
len: 13
j_gene: TRBJ2-5
CDR3nt: TGTGCCAGCACCCCGGAGGGAGCAGAGACCCAGTACTTC
CDR3aa: CASTPEGAETQYF

abundance: NA
v_gene: TRBV7-6
d_gene: TRBD2
len: 15
j_gene: TRBJ2-2
CDR3nt: TGTGCCAGCAGCTCGGGAGGGATGAACACCGGGGAGCTGTTTTTT
CDR3aa: CASSSGGMNTGELFF

abundance: few
v_gene: TRBV7-2
d_gene: TRBD2
len: 15
j_gene: TRBJ2-7
CDR3nt: TGTGCCAGCAACGTAGTAGCGGGAGAAGGTGGCGAGCAGTACTTC
CDR3aa: CASNVVAGEGGEQYF

abundance: many
v_gene: TRBV29-1
d_gene: TRBD1
len: 13
j_gene: TRBJ2-7
CDR3nt: TGCAGCGGTGGGGACAGGGGCTCCTACGAGCAGTACTTC
CDR3aa: CSGGDRGSYEQYF

abundance: once
v_gene: TRBV12-3/TRBV12-4
d_gene: TRBD2
len: 15
j_gene: TRBJ2-7
CDR3nt: TGTGCCAGCAGTTGGGCGGGGGTCACCTTCTACGAGCAGTACTTC
CDR3aa: CASSWAGVTFYEQYF

abundance: NA
v_gene: TRBV30
d_gene: TRBD1
len: 13
j_gene: TRBJ2-7
CDR3nt: TGTGCCTGGTCCCGGACAGGGGGCTTCGAGCAGTACTTC
CDR3aa: CAWSRTGGFEQYF

abundance: NA
v_gene: TRBV5-1
d_gene: TRBD1
len: 15
j_gene: TRBJ1-1
CDR3nt: TGCGCCAGCAGCAATCGACAGGGCATGAACACTGAAGCTTTCTTT
CDR3aa: CASSNRQGMNTEAFF

abundance: many
v_gene: TRBV5-6
d_gene: NA
len: 15
j_gene: TRBJ2-7
CDR3nt: TGTGCCAGCAGCTTGGCCGGCAGGGGCGTAAGCGAGCAGTACTTC
CDR3aa: CASSLAGRGVSEQYF

abundance: few
v_gene: TRBV6-4
d_gene: TRBD1
len: 17
j_gene: TRBJ1-1
CDR3nt: TGTGCCAGCAGCACCGGGACAGGGGGGTACATGAACACTGAAGCTTTCTTT
CDR3aa: CASSTGTGGYMNTEAFF

abundance: many
v_gene: TRBV16
d_gene: TRBD1
len: 13
j_gene: TRBJ2-7
CDR3nt: TGTGCCAGCAGCCCGCACAGGGGGACCGACAGGCACTTC
CDR3aa: CASSPHRGTDRHF

abundance: NA
v_gene: TRBV29-1
d_gene: TRBD2
len: 14
j_gene: TRBJ2-5
CDR3nt: TGCAGCGTGGCCTCGGGACTAGCGAGAGAGACCCAGTACTTC
CDR3aa: CSVASGLARETQYF

abundance: many
v_gene: TRBV28
d_gene: TRBD1
len: 13
j_gene: TRBJ1-2
CDR3nt: TGTGCCAGCAGTCAAGGGGGCGGGTTTGGCTACACCTTC
CDR3aa: CASSQGGGFGYTF

abundance: many
v_gene: TRBV7-6
d_gene: NA
len: 13
j_gene: TRBJ1-2
CDR3nt: TGTGCCAGCAGCTTTGGGGCGGTTTATGGCTACACCTTC
CDR3aa: CASSFGAVYGYTF

abundance: NA
v_gene: TRBV5-6
d_gene: NA
len: 14
j_gene: TRBJ2-2
CDR3nt: TGTGCCAGCAGTACCGACAGGACCCCCGGGGAGCTGTTTTTT
CDR3aa: CASSTDRTPGELFF

abundance: many
v_gene: TRBV5-1
d_gene: NA
len: 15
j_gene: TRBJ1-5
CDR3nt: TGCGCCAGCAGCTTGGAAGGGTCCGGCAATCAGCCCCAGCATTTT
CDR3aa: CASSLEGSGNQPQHF

abundance: many
v_gene: TRBV28
d_gene: NA
len: 13
j_gene: TRBJ2-5
CDR3nt: TGTGCCAGCACCATAGCTGGGGGGGAGACCCAGTACTTC
CDR3aa: CASTIAGGETQYF

abundance: NA
v_gene: TRBV5-4
d_gene: NA
len: 17
j_gene: TRBJ1-5
CDR3nt: TGTGCCAGCAGCTCGGAATCAGGGACGAGTAGTAATCAGCCCCAGCATTTT
CDR3aa: CASSSESGTSSNQPQHF

abundance: many
v_gene: TRBV6-1
d_gene: NA
len: 13
j_gene: TRBJ1-1
CDR3nt: TGTGCCAGCAGTGAGGGGGCGGGAACTGAAGCTTTCTTT
CDR3aa: CASSEGAGTEAFF